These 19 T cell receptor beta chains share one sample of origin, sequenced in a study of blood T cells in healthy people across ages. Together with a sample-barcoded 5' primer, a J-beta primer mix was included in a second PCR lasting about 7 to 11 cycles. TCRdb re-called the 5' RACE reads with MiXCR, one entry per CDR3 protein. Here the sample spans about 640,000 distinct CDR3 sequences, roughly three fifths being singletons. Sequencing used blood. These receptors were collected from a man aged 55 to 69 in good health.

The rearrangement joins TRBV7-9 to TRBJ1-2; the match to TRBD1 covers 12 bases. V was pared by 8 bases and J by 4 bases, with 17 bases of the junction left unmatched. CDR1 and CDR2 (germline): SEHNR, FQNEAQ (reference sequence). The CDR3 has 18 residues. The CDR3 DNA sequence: TGTGCCAGCGGAGACCTAGAGGGACAGGGGGCGGTAGGCTATGGCTACACCTTC. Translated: CASGDLEGQGAVGYGYTF.

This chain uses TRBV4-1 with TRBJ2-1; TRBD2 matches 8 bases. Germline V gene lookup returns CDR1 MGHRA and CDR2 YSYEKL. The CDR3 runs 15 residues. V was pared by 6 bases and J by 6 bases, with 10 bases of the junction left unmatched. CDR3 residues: CASRPGSGGPNEQFF. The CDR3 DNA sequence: TGCGCCAGCAGACCGGGGAGCGGGGGCCCCAATGAGCAGTTCTTC.

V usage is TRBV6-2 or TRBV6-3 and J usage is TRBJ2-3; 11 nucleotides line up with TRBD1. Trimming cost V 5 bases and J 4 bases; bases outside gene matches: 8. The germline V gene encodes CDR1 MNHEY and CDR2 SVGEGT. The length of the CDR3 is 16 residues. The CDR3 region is CASSIPGTGGADTQYF. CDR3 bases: TGTGCCAGCAGTATCCCCGGGACAGGGGGGGCAGATACGCAGTATTTT.

The CDR3 region is CASSFDRPASYEQYF. In nucleotides, the CDR3 is TGTGCCAGTAGTTTCGACAGGCCAGCCTCCTACGAGCAGTACTTC. This chain links TRBV19 with TRBJ2-7, with D perhaps matching TRBD1 (6 bases). This CDR3 has 15 amino acids. CDR1 is LNHDA, CDR2 SQIVND, per germline (reference sequence). V was shortened by 5 bases and J by 0 bases, with 14 bases between the two germline ends.

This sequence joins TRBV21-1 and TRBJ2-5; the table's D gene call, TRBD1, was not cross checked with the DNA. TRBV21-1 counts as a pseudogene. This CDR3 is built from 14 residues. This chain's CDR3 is CASSKGGRMGEQYF. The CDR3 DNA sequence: TGTGCCAGCAGCAAAGGAGGCAGGATGGGGGAGCAGTACTTC.

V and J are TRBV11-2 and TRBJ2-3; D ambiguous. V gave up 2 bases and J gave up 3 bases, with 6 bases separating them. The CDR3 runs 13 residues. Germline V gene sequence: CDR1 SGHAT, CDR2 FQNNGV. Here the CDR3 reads CASSLSWTDTQYF. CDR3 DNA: TGTGCCAGCAGCTTATCGTGGACAGATACGCAGTATTTT.

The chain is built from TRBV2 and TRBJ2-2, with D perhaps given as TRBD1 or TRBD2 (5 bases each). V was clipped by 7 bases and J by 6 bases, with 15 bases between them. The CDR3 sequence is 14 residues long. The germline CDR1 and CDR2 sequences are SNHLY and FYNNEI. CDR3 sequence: CASIPFRGAGELFF. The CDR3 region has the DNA TGTGCCAGCATTCCGTTTCGAGGGGCCGGGGAGCTGTTTTTT.

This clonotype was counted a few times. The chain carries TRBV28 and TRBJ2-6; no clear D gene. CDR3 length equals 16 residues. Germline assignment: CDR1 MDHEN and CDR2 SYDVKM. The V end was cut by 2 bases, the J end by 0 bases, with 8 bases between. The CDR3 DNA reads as TGTGCCAGCAGTTTAATCCGAAGCTCTGGGGCCAACGTCCTGACTTTC. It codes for CASSLIRSSGANVLTF.

CDR3 loop: CASSYSAAKTQYF. The CDR3, as DNA: TGTGCCAGCAGTTACTCGGCAGCTAAGACCCAGTACTTC. V and J are TRBV6-6 and TRBJ2-5; D remains unclear. The CDR3 length is 13 residues. Between the trimmed V and J ends, which lost 0 bases and 6 bases, there was a span of 8 bases. CDR1 and CDR2 from the germline V gene are MNHNY and SVGAGI (reference sequence).

CDR3 residues: CSAPPDGKETQYF. DNA for the CDR3: TGCAGTGCTCCCCCGGACGGCAAAGAGACCCAGTACTTC. This chain joins TRBV20-1 and TRBJ2-5; unclear D gene. Germline assignment: CDR1 DFQATT and CDR2 SNEGSKA (reference sequence). V was cut by 5 bases and J by 3 bases, with 13 bases left in between. The CDR3 is 13 amino acids.

This CDR3 reads CSARDHRGTYEQYF. CDR3 nucleotides: TGCAGTGCTAGGGACCACAGGGGGACCTACGAGCAGTACTTC. The chain employs TRBV20-1 and TRBJ2-5, with 8 bases identical to TRBD1. The DNA matches TRBJ2-7 better at its end, which makes the J call doubtful. Germline V CDR1 and CDR2: DFQATT, SNEGSKA (reference sequence). The CDR3 totals 14 residues.

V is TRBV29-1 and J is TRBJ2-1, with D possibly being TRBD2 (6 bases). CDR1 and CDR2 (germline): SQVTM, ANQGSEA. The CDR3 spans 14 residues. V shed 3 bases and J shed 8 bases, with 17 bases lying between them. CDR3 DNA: TGCAGCGTTGAGTTAGTGACGGGGGTCTATGAGCAGTTCTTC. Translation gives CSVELVTGVYEQFF.

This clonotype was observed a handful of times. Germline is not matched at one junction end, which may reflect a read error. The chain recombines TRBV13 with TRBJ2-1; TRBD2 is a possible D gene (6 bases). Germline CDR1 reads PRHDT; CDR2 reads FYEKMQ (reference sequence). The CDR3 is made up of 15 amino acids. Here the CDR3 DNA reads TGTGCCGGCAGCTTAAGGAGGGGAGTCTACAATGAGCAGTTCTTC. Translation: CAGSLRRGVYNEQFF.

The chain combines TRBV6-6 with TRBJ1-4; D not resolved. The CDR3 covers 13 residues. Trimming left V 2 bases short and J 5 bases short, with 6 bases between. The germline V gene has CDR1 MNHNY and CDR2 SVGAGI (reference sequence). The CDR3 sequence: CASSYKENEKLFF. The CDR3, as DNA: TGTGCCAGCAGTTACAAGGAGAATGAAAAACTGTTTTTT.

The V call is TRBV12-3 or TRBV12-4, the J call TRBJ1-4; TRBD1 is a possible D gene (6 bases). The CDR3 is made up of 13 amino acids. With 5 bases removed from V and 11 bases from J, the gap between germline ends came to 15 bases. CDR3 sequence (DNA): TGTGCCAGCAGTCTACAGGGTGGAGGTAAACTGTTTTTT. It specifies CASSLQGGGKLFF.

CDR3 coding DNA: TGCAGTGCTTGGGGGACAGGGAGGGTTTACTATGGCTACACCTTC. Translated: CSAWGTGRVYYGYTF. The rearrangement uses TRBV20-1 and TRBJ1-2; 9 bases fit TRBD1. This CDR3 is 15 amino acids long. From germline, CDR1 is DFQATT and CDR2 SNEGSKA (reference sequence). Germline trimming cut 5 bases from V and 3 bases from J; bases unmatched to any gene: 10.

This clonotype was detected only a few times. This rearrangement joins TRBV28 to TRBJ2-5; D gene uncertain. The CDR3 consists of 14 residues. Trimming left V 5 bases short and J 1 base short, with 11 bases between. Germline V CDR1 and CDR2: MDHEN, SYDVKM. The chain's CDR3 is CASSVLGSQETQYF. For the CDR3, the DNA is TGTGCCAGCAGTGTACTCGGCAGCCAAGAGACCCAGTACTTC.

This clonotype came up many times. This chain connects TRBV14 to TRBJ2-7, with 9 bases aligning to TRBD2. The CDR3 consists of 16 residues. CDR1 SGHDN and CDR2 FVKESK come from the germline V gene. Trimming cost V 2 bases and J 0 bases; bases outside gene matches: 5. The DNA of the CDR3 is TGTGCCAGCAGCCAACATTATAGCGGGGGCTCCTACGAGCAGTACTTC. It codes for CASSQHYSGGSYEQYF.

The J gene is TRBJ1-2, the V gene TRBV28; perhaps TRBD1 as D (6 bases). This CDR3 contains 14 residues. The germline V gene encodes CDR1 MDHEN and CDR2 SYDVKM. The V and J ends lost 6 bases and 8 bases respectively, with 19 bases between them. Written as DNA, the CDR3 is TGTGCCAGCAGCCTCCGGGATGGCAGGGGCGGCTACACCTTC. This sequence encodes CASSLRDGRGGYTF.